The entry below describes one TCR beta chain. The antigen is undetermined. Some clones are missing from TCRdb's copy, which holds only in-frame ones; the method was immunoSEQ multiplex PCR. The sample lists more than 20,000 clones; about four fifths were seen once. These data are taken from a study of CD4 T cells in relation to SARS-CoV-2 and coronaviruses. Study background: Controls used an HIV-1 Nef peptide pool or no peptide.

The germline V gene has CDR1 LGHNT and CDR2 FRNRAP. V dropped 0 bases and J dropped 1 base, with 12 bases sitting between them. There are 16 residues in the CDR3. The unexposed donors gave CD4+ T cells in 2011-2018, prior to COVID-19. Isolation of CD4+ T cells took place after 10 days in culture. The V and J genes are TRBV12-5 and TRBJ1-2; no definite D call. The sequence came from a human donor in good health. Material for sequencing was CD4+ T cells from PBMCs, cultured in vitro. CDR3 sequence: CASGLVLGRGNYGYTF. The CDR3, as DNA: TGTGCTAGTGGTTTGGTACTAGGGCGAGGTAACTATGGCTACACCTTC.